Presented here are 30 T cell receptor beta chains from one specimen sequenced in a study of blood T cell repertoires in COVID-19. Sequencing was performed with immunoSEQ multiplex PCR; in TCRdb, only in-frame clones are kept and a portion is missing. Of some 74,000 clones in the sample, approximately 80% are singletons; the top ten hold 4.8%. Sequencing was done on a sample of peripheral blood. The receptors come from a woman aged 80 or older with active or convalescent COVID-19.

Only a few counts were recorded for this clone. The chain employs TRBV12-3 or TRBV12-4 and TRBJ2-2, with 7 bases that match TRBD1. The CDR3 runs to 13 residues. After removal of 6 bases from V and 5 bases from J, the junction contained 3 bases not matched to a gene. CDR3 DNA sequence: TGTGCCAGCAGACGACAGGGTACCGGGGAGCTGTTTTTT. Encoded protein: CASRRQGTGELFF.

This chain links TRBV18 with TRBJ2-7; D possibly corresponds to TRBD1 (6 bases). Trimming stripped 5 bases from V and 5 bases from J, with 10 bases between. CDR3 length: 12 amino acids. Germline CDR1 and CDR2: KGHSH and LQKENI. The DNA for the CDR3 is TGTGCCAGCTCATTCGACAGGAACGAGCAGTACTTC. Amino acid sequence: CASSFDRNEQYF. The entire variable domain, with the rest obtained from reference TRBV18 and TRBJ2-7, is as follows: NAGVMQNPRHLVRRRGQEARLRCSPMKGHSHVYWYRQLPEEGLKFMVYLQKENIIDESGMPKERFSAEFPKEGPSILRIQQVVRGDSAAYFCASSFDRNEQYFGPGTRLTVT.

This clone was seen once. The rearrangement joins TRBV18 to TRBJ1-1, with 8 bases fitting TRBD1. The CDR3 covers 16 residues. Germline lookup yields CDR1 KGHSH and CDR2 LQKENI. With 6 bases clipped from V and 7 bases from J, the junction kept 16 bases outside the gene matches. The CDR3 protein is CASSPRLTDRVSEAFF. For the CDR3, the DNA is TGTGCCAGCTCCCCCCGTTTAACGGACAGGGTGAGTGAAGCTTTCTTT.

The gene calls are TRBV7-9 and TRBJ1-1; D not certain. CDR1 is SEHNR and CDR2 is FQNEAQ in the germline V gene (reference sequence). The CDR3 contains 12 residues. The ends were cut back, 5 bases at V and 4 bases at J, with 8 bases in the middle. Here the CDR3 reads CASSRPSTEAFF. The CDR3 DNA follows: TGTGCCAGCAGCCGCCCGAGCACTGAAGCTTTCTTT.

The DNA for the CDR3 is TGTGCCACCCGAAGCGGGAGAATAACCGGGGAGCTGTTTTTT. It codes for CATRSGRITGELFF. V and J are TRBV6-5 and TRBJ2-2; the match to TRBD2 covers 8 bases. The germline CDR1 and CDR2 sequences are MNHEY and SVGAGI. This CDR3 has 14 residues. V lost 10 bases, J lost 5 bases, and 9 bases stayed unmatched.

As to this clone: Here the CDR3 omits its conserved ending phenylalanine or tryptophan, so a read error is the likely source. It is unclear where the CDR3 begins or ends on the DNA, so no DNA is shown, and the CDR3 is as TCRdb lists it. The V and J genes are TRBV5-8 and TRBJ2-7; TRBD2 reflects the table's D call only, with no check against the DNA. Germline CDR1 and CDR2: SGHTS and YDEGEE. The CDR3 sequence runs 11 residues, both termini included. CDR3 in amino acids: CASSLGQRGSI.

The chain carries TRBV5-1 and TRBJ1-4, with 7 bases aligning to TRBD1. With 1 base clipped from V and 13 bases from J, the junction kept 10 bases outside the gene matches. The CDR3 is made up of 14 amino acids. Per germline, CDR1 SGHRS and CDR2 YFSETQ. The CDR3 is CASSLLQGKGGLFF. The CDR3 nucleotides read TGCGCCAGCAGCTTGCTACAGGGGAAGGGTGGACTGTTTTTT. Variable domain in full (rest from reference TRBV5-1 and TRBJ1-4): KAGVTQTPRYLIKTRGQQVTLSCSPISGHRSVSWYQQTPGQGLQFLFEYFSETQRNKGNFPGRFSGRQFSNSRSEMNVSTLELGDSALYLCASSLLQGKGGLFFGSGTQLSVL.

The chain employs TRBV2 and TRBJ1-1; D is uncertain. The CDR3 runs 15 residues. Trimming stripped 4 bases from V and 3 bases from J, with 15 bases between. Germline V gene data show CDR1 as SNHLY and CDR2 as FYNNEI. CDR3 sequence: CASSASGVIYTEAFF. The DNA for the CDR3 is TGTGCCAGCAGTGCCTCCGGGGTTATTTACACTGAAGCTTTCTTT.

The chain couples TRBV28 to TRBJ1-5; D not resolved. V was shortened by 9 bases and J by 8 bases, with 17 bases between the two germline ends. The CDR3 spans 13 residues. Germline CDR1 is MDHEN and CDR2 is SYDVKM. The CDR3 sequence: CASQRPGSEPQHF. The CDR3 nucleotides are TGTGCCAGTCAACGACCGGGGTCCGAGCCCCAGCATTTT.

The chain joins TRBV6-1 to TRBJ2-1; 10 bases are a match to TRBD1. V lost 0 bases and J lost 4; bases outside the gene matches: 9. Per the germline V gene, CDR1 is MNHNS and CDR2 is SASEGT. The CDR3 loop spans 18 amino acids. The DNA of the CDR3 is TGTGCCAGCAGTGAAGCGGCCTTTGCGGACAGGGGGTACAATGAGCAGTTCTTC. It specifies CASSEAAFADRGYNEQFF.

Points on this clone: With a much larger clone just one base away, this may be a read error. CDR3: CASTRDSAYEQYF. The CDR3 nucleotides are TGTGCCAGCACCCGGGACAGCGCCTACGAGCAGTACTTC. The V and J genes are TRBV6-5 and TRBJ2-7; the match to TRBD1 covers 7 bases. The CDR3 is 13 residues long. The V gene's germline CDR1 is MNHEY and CDR2 SVGAGI. The J segment lost 2 bases and the V segment lost 7 bases, leaving 5 bases of the junction unmatched.

V is TRBV19 and J is TRBJ1-4; the D gene is possibly TRBD1 (6 bases). Deletions cut 5 bases from V and 5 bases from J, with 15 bases between. Germline-derived CDR1 and CDR2 are LNHDA and SQIVND (reference sequence). CDR3 length equals 15 residues. The CDR3 DNA sequence: TGTGCCAGTAGTGAGCAGCAGGGGCTCAATGAAAAACTGTTTTTT. Translated, it gives CASSEQQGLNEKLFF.

This chain connects TRBV5-1 to TRBJ1-1, with 9 bases fitting TRBD1. J was trimmed by 3 bases and V by 3 bases; bases with no gene match: 6. This CDR3 has 15 amino acids. Germline CDR1 is SGHRS and CDR2 is YFSETQ. The CDR3 sequence: CASSWGDRVDTEAFF. The CDR3 DNA reads as TGCGCCAGCAGCTGGGGGGACAGGGTGGACACTGAAGCTTTCTTT.

The chain combines TRBV7-6 with TRBJ1-3; 7 bases align to TRBD1. The germline CDR1 and CDR2 sequences are SGHVS and FNYEAQ. Trimming took 3 bases from V and 0 from J; bases not matched to a gene: 5. The CDR3 contains 16 residues. The CDR3 DNA is TGTGCCAGCAGCTTGGCAGGGGGACTCTCTGGAAACACCATATATTTT. Translated: CASSLAGGLSGNTIYF.

The CDR3 is CSVEGQGFYEQYF. In DNA form, the CDR3 reads TGCAGCGTTGAGGGACAGGGCTTTTACGAGCAGTACTTC. The chain carries TRBV29-1 and TRBJ2-7; 9 nucleotides line up with TRBD1. CDR3 length: 13 amino acids. Germline loops: CDR1 SQVTM, CDR2 ANQGSEA. Germline trimming cut 3 bases from V and 4 bases from J; bases unmatched to any gene: 4.

In this sample, this clone turned up a few times. The rearrangement links TRBV29-1 to TRBJ1-2; D is perhaps TRBD1 (6 bases). Germline V gene sequence: CDR1 SQVTM, CDR2 ANQGSEA. The CDR3 extends over 12 amino acids. Deletions cut 7 bases from V and 6 bases from J, with 15 bases between. The CDR3 loop is CSAYPSGDGYTF. DNA of the CDR3: TGCAGCGCTTACCCTTCAGGGGATGGCTACACCTTC.

The chain carries TRBV24-1 and TRBJ1-5, with 11 bases aligning to TRBD1. The CDR3 loop spans 17 amino acids. The J segment lost 5 bases and the V segment lost 4 bases, leaving 9 bases of the junction unmatched. The germline V gene has CDR1 KGHDR and CDR2 SFDVKD. Here the CDR3 reads CATSDSKRTGGYQPQHF. The CDR3 DNA follows: TGTGCCACCAGTGACTCGAAACGGACAGGGGGCTATCAGCCCCAGCATTTT.

This sequence joins TRBV24-1 and TRBJ2-1; possibly TRBD1 for D (6 bases). Germline values: CDR1 KGHDR, CDR2 SFDVKD. The CDR3 contains 18 residues. Trimming took 0 bases from V and 3 from J, leaving 17 bases between them. The CDR3 bases are TGTGCCACCAGTGATTTGGGTTCCAGGGACAAGAACTACAATGAGCAGTTCTTC. Translation: CATSDLGSRDKNYNEQFF.

The table lists this clone with a few counts. This rearrangement joins TRBV7-9 to TRBJ1-1; TRBD1 might be the D (5 bases). Germline CDR1 and CDR2: SEHNR and FQNEAQ (reference sequence). The CDR3 extends over 15 amino acids. Between the trimmed V and J ends, which lost 2 bases and 1 base, there was a span of 11 bases. The CDR3 bases are TGTGCCAGCAGCTTACGACGAACAGGGAACACTGAAGCTTTCTTT. This translates into CASSLRRTGNTEAFF.

The gene calls are TRBV4-1 and TRBJ1-5, with D perhaps matching TRBD1 (5 bases). There are 16 residues in the CDR3. Trimming left V 0 bases short and J 1 base short, with 10 bases between. Germline-derived CDR1 and CDR2 are MGHRA and YSYEKL. As DNA, the CDR3 is TGCGCCAGCAGCCAAGACTCAGGACACAGCAATCAGCCCCAGCATTTT. The encoded protein is CASSQDSGHSNQPQHF.

CDR3 sequence reads: CASTLGGFGGQPQHF. The CDR3 DNA follows: TGTGCCAGCACCTTGGGCGGGTTCGGAGGTCAGCCCCAGCATTTT. This chain links TRBV28 with TRBJ1-5; D not certain. The ends were cut back, 7 bases at V and 6 bases at J, with 19 bases in the middle. The CDR3 runs to 15 residues. Germline CDR1 is MDHEN and CDR2 is SYDVKM.

The chain carries TRBV5-1 and TRBJ2-7; perhaps TRBD1 as D (5 bases). V lost 0 bases to trimming and J lost 0 bases, with 10 bases between them. The germline V gene has CDR1 SGHRS and CDR2 YFSETQ. This CDR3 comprises 15 residues. The CDR3 sequence is CASSLDRQGSYEQYF. Written as DNA, the CDR3 is TGCGCCAGCAGCTTGGATCGGCAGGGCTCCTACGAGCAGTACTTC.

V is TRBV11-3 and J is TRBJ2-5; 10 positions agree with TRBD1. The CDR3 covers 16 residues. Germline CDR1 is SGHNT and CDR2 is YENEEA. V shed 5 bases, J shed 3 bases, and the junction held 9 bases outside the gene matches. The CDR3 DNA sequence: TGTGCCAGCAGCGGGAACCGGGACAGGGGAGAAGAGACCCAGTACTTC. The encoded protein is CASSGNRDRGEETQYF. Complete variable domain (other parts from reference TRBV11-3 and TRBJ2-5): EAGVVQSPRYKIIEKKQPVAFWCNPISGHNTLYWYLQNLGQGPELLIRYENEEAVDDSQLPKDRFSAERLKGVDSTLKIQPAELGDSAVYLCASSGNRDRGEETQYFGPGTRLLVL.

This chain connects TRBV15 to TRBJ1-3, with D perhaps TRBD1 (5 bases). V lost 5 bases and J lost 1, with 12 bases in between. The germline V gene encodes CDR1 LNHNV and CDR2 YYDKDF (reference sequence). There are 15 residues in the CDR3. CDR3 region: CATSSFGGSGNTIYF. In DNA form, the CDR3 reads TGTGCCACCAGCTCCTTTGGGGGGTCTGGAAACACCATATATTTT.

The chain links TRBV30 to TRBJ2-1; 11 nucleotides align to TRBD2. The J segment lost 8 bases and the V segment lost 2 bases, leaving 8 bases of the junction unmatched. CDR1 GTSNPN and CDR2 SVGIG come from the germline V gene (reference sequence). The CDR3 covers 15 residues. The CDR3 bases are TGTGCCTGGAGTAGAACTAGCGGGGGAACGTATGAGCAGTTCTTC. Translated: CAWSRTSGGTYEQFF.

The chain couples TRBV4-3 to TRBJ1-2, with 10 bases that match TRBD1. Per the germline V gene, CDR1 is LGHNA and CDR2 is YSLEER. The J segment lost 5 bases and the V segment lost 0 bases, leaving 3 bases of the junction unmatched. CDR3 length: 15 amino acids. Here the CDR3 reads CASSQDRTGGYGYTF. CDR3 DNA: TGCGCCAGCAGCCAAGATAGGACAGGGGGTTATGGCTACACCTTC.

The chain links TRBV7-2 to TRBJ2-2; the D gene is possibly TRBD1 (5 bases). The CDR3 has 13 amino acids. The V gene lost 2 bases and the J gene lost 6 bases, with 7 bases spanning the gap. Per germline, CDR1 SGHTA and CDR2 FQGNSA. CDR3 sequence: CASSLWGAGELFF. The DNA of the CDR3 is TGTGCCAGCAGCTTATGGGGCGCCGGGGAGCTGTTTTTT. Complete variable domain (other parts from reference TRBV7-2 and TRBJ2-2): GAGVSQSPSNKVTEKGKDVELRCDPISGHTALYWYRQSLGQGLEFLIYFQGNSAPDKSGLPSDRFSAERTGGSVSTLTIQRTQQEDSAVYLCASSLWGAGELFFGEGSRLTVL.

The gene calls are TRBV5-3 and TRBJ2-3; TRBD2 matches 8 bases. TRBV5-3 is an ORF for which the function is uncertain. V trimming: 1 base; J trimming: 1 base; junction bases outside the gene matches: 5. CDR3 length: 16 amino acids. CDR3 residues: CARSLTSGSGTDTQYF. The CDR3 DNA is TGTGCCAGAAGCTTGACTAGCGGAAGTGGCACAGATACGCAGTATTTT.

This clone appeared a single time. The J gene is TRBJ2-5, the V gene TRBV3-1 (or the pseudogene TRBV3-2), with D tentatively TRBD2 (6 bases). CDR1 is LGHDT and CDR2 is YNNKEL in the germline V gene (reference sequence). V lost 0 bases and J lost 6, with 14 bases in between. The CDR3 spans 15 residues. The chain's CDR3 is CASSQEPGDPKTQYF. CDR3 nucleotides: TGTGCCAGCAGCCAAGAGCCGGGGGATCCGAAGACCCAGTACTTC.

V and J are TRBV5-5 and TRBJ1-6; D may be TRBD1 (6 bases). From germline, CDR1 is SGHKS and CDR2 YYEKEE (reference sequence). The CDR3 runs to 16 residues. Trimming shortened V by 1 base and J by 7 bases, and 15 bases separated the two germline ends. The CDR3 sequence: CASSLMVDSRNSPLHF. In nucleotides, the CDR3 is TGTGCCAGCAGCTTGATGGTGGACAGCCGAAATTCACCCCTCCACTTT.